One and the same sample provided the 3 T cell receptor beta chains below, sequenced in a study of T-cell reconstitution after alpha-beta-depleted transplantation in children. The library targeted TCRbeta and was prepared with unique molecular identifiers. MiXCR, applied by TCRdb to the PCR reads, yields one record per CDR3 protein. The repertoire holds about 400,000 distinct CDR3 sequences, around 15% seen once, with over 25% in the top ten. The material was PBMCs, mostly from graft donor cells, obtained 360 days after TCRalphabeta/CD19-depleted stem cell transplant. Receptor source: a boy under three years old who had a stem cell transplant for Wiskott-Aldrich syndrome, so the T cells may come from the graft donor.

In DNA, the CDR3 is TGTGCCAGCAGTTATAGCCGTAATGAGCAGTTCTTC. Translating gives CASSYSRNEQFF. The chain uses TRBV6-6 and TRBJ2-1; no reliable D call. This CDR3 region has 12 residues. The germline V gene encodes CDR1 MNHNY and CDR2 SVGAGI (reference sequence). Trimming removed 3 bases from V and 7 bases from J, with 7 bases in between.

V usage is TRBV7-2 and J usage is TRBJ2-7; 8 bases map to TRBD1. Unmatched junction bases numbered 6, after V lost 2 bases and J lost 6 bases. There are 14 residues in the CDR3. CDR1 and CDR2 from the germline V gene are SGHTA and FQGNSA. In DNA form, the CDR3 reads TGTGCCAGCAGCTTAAAAGGACAGGGTCCCGAGCAGTACTTC. This gives the protein CASSLKGQGPEQYF.

The rearrangement uses TRBV24-1 and TRBJ2-2; D is possibly TRBD2 (5 bases). This CDR3 is built from 13 residues. V was shortened by 9 bases and J by 2 bases, with 9 bases between the two germline ends. Germline V gene data show CDR1 as KGHDR and CDR2 as SFDVKD. The CDR3 nucleotides are TGTGCCACCGGAGGACGAAACACCGGGGAGCTGTTTTTT. Protein product: CATGGRNTGELFF.